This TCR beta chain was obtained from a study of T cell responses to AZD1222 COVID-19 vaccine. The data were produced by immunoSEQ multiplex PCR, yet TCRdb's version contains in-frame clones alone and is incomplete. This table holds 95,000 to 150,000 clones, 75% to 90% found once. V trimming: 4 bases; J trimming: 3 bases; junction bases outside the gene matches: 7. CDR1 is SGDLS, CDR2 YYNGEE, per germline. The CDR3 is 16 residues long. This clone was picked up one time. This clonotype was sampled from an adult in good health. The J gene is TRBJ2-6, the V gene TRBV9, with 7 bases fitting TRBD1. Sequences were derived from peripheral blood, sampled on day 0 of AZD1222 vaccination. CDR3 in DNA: TGTGCCAGCAGCACCCGACAGGGCGGTGGGGCCAACGTCCTGACTTTC. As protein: CASSTRQGGGANVLTF. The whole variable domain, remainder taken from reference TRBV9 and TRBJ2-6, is DSGVTQTPKHLITATGQRVTLRCSPRSGDLSVYWYQQSLDQGLQFLIQYYNGEERAKGNILERFSAQQFPDLHSELNLSSLELGDSALYFCASSTRQGGGANVLTFGAGSRLTVL.